This T cell receptor beta chain emerged from a study of blood T cell repertoires in COVID-19. As for the study in general: The United States, Italy and Spain were the sources of the acute and convalescent COVID-19 samples.

Original methodology: Counts of nucleated cells, estimated from reference gene primer amplification, were obtained. Using immunoSEQ multiplex PCR, the repertoire was profiled, and TCRdb retains in-frame clones only, with some absent. V, J and clone size derive from that table, while D and trimming were established from the DNA sequence. This repertoire shows a few hundred thousand clones, approximately 91% found once; its top ten account for about 9.5%. The CDR3 is 13 amino acids. V was shortened by 1 base and J by 6 bases, with 10 bases between the two germline ends. Germline values: CDR1 SGHKS, CDR2 YYEKEE (reference sequence).

This clonotype originated in a woman between 40 and 50 years old who had recovered from COVID-19. This rearrangement joins TRBV5-5 to TRBJ1-2, with TRBD1 as a possible D gene (6 bases). The material sequenced was PBMCs or T cells enriched from blood (not recorded which). CDR3 sequence (DNA): TGTGCCAGCAGCTTGCACAGGGACGATGGCTACACCTTC. The encoded protein is CASSLHRDDGYTF.